This is a list of T cell receptor beta chains from one sample in a study of T cells in Graves' hyperthyroidism and ophthalmopathy. Each CDR3 protein is one row after TCRdb ran MiXCR on the multiplex PCR reads. This sample yields about 540,000 distinct CDR3 sequences, of which 46% are seen a single time; approximately 8.4% belongs to the top ten. Sequenced sample: peripheral blood or thyroid tissue (not recorded which). These receptors originate from a woman aged 18-29 years with Graves' hyperthyroidism. CDR3s include the opening cysteine and the closing phenylalanine or tryptophan.

J: TRBJ1-1; V: TRBV7-3; CDR3: CASSPGGGPPEAFF
J: TRBJ1-2; V: TRBV25-1; CDR3: CASRGTSGYTF
J: TRBJ1-5; V: TRBV27; CDR3: CASSLTQPSNNQPQHF
J: TRBJ2-7; V: TRBV3-1; CDR3: CASSWKGGTSYEQYF
J: TRBJ2-5; V: TRBV7-2; CDR3: CASRTEGEAQETQYF
J: TRBJ1-2; V: TRBV5-6; CDR3: CASSYPTGFRYGYTF
J: TRBJ1-1; V: TRBV6-1; CDR3: CAVGGAAWNTEAFF
J: TRBJ1-2; V: TRBV7-3; CDR3: CASRETGGNYGYTF
J: TRBJ1-5; V: TRBV4-3; CDR3: CASSQGRGQGYSNQPQHF
J: TRBJ1-1; V: TRBV29-1; CDR3: CSAGTGREDTEAFF
J: TRBJ2-7; V: TRBV6-2/TRBV6-3; CDR3: CASSKGLAGGHSYEQYF
J: TRBJ2-5; V: TRBV20-1; CDR3: CSASPVDRQETQYF
J: TRBJ2-2; V: TRBV30; CDR3: CAWRPYRGLDTGELFF
J: TRBJ2-7; V: TRBV7-2; CDR3: CASSRLAGIYEQYF
J: TRBJ2-5; V: TRBV12-3/TRBV12-4; CDR3: CASRKVGVLETQYF
J: TRBJ2-7; V: TRBV10-3; CDR3: CAITNRGYEQYF
J: TRBJ2-5; V: TRBV5-8; CDR3: CASSVRAGETQYF
J: TRBJ2-7; V: TRBV18; CDR3: CASSEGQGASEQYF
J: TRBJ2-7; V: TRBV19; CDR3: CASSRLAGGGYEQYF
J: TRBJ2-5; V: TRBV7-2; CDR3: CASSEPSQYF
J: TRBJ1-1; V: TRBV29-1; CDR3: CSLTGRAEAFF
J: TRBJ2-7; V: TRBV4-3; CDR3: CASSQTSGLYYEQYF
J: TRBJ2-1; V: TRBV7-3; CDR3: CASSPLEKSYNEQFF
J: TRBJ1-1; V: TRBV25-1; CDR3: CASSELGGTEAFF
J: TRBJ1-1; V: TRBV4-3; CDR3: CASSQLRGGAHPNTEAFF
J: TRBJ1-5; V: TRBV19; CDR3: CASSILGGPLEPQHF
J: TRBJ2-1; V: TRBV29-1; CDR3: CSVSGLAGGSREQFF
J: TRBJ1-1; V: TRBV24-1; CDR3: CATSDSGTNTEAFF
J: TRBJ1-1; V: TRBV7-3; CDR3: CASSVLTGGEAFF
J: TRBJ2-5; V: TRBV29-1; CDR3: CSYRTGRETQYF
J: TRBJ2-7; V: TRBV7-8; CDR3: CAGSLDSLYEQCF
J: TRBJ1-2; V: TRBV7-2; CDR3: CASSRGDRAYGYTF
J: TRBJ2-7; V: TRBV12-3/TRBV12-4; CDR3: CASTFRPGLAGGEQYF
J: TRBJ2-5; V: TRBV2; CDR3: CASSEQGIDQPQYF
J: TRBJ2-2; V: TRBV24-1; CDR3: CATSDGGEDTGELFF
J: TRBJ2-2; V: TRBV5-6; CDR3: CASSRPILADLNTGELFF
J: TRBJ1-2; V: TRBV7-9; CDR3: CASSLDGQGAYGYTF
J: TRBJ2-5; V: TRBV4-1; CDR3: CASSHEGGLETQYF
J: TRBJ2-5; V: TRBV20-1; CDR3: CSARDQYF
J: TRBJ1-5; V: TRBV7-8; CDR3: CASSLGSGGGNQPQHF
J: TRBJ2-7; V: TRBV20-1; CDR3: CSASLLRRLQNEQYF
J: TRBJ2-7; V: TRBV7-9; CDR3: CASSLVTGSLDEQYF
J: TRBJ2-3; V: TRBV29-1; CDR3: CSVELTRKSTDTQYF
J: TRBJ1-6; V: TRBV5-1; CDR3: CASSTGQGKSPLHF
J: TRBJ1-2; V: TRBV19; CDR3: CASSPRQGFPDGYTF
J: TRBJ2-2; V: TRBV20-1; CDR3: CSVREGNGELFF
J: TRBJ2-5; V: TRBV7-8; CDR3: CASSLEASGIYEQYF
J: TRBJ1-1; V: TRBV7-9; CDR3: CASSLMSGAVTEAFF
J: TRBJ1-1; V: TRBV6-5; CDR3: CASKDSDTEAFF
J: TRBJ2-5; V: TRBV2; CDR3: CASSAGLADTETQYF
J: TRBJ1-1; V: TRBV20-1; CDR3: CSAGKIPATEAFF
J: TRBJ1-1; V: TRBV11-1; CDR3: CASSFLVNTEAFF